This TCR beta chain was sequenced during a study of blood T cell repertoires in COVID-19. About the study: T cells, B-cell-depleted T cells, or PBMCs supplied cDNA or gDNA.

The germline gives CDR1 MNHEY, CDR2 SVGAGI. This CDR3 region has 15 residues. Trimming took 5 bases from V and 0 from J, leaving 10 bases between them. The repertoire was sequenced with immunoSEQ multiplex PCR; TCRdb's copy has only in-frame clones and lacks some. Among some 130,000 clones, roughly two thirds were seen once, and the ten largest hold 1.5% to 2%. The receptor was derived from a woman in her 70s with acute or convalescent COVID-19. Sequencing input: peripheral blood. This chain joins TRBV6-5 and TRBJ1-4; TRBD1 is a possible D gene (5 bases). CDR3 in amino acids: CASSPTRATNEKLFF. The CDR3 region has the DNA TGTGCCAGCAGTCCGACCAGGGCAACTAATGAAAAACTGTTTTTT.